One T cell receptor beta chain is described in this entry. Original processing notes: The authors estimated nucleated cell counts from reference gene primer amplification. Method: immunoSEQ multiplex PCR; TCRdb's copy keeps in-frame clones and lacks some. The V and J calls and clone size are taken from that table; D and trimming were inferred from the DNA. The sample has around 69,000 clones, approximately 92% seen once. The CDR3 is 10 amino acids. The V gene lost 10 bases and the J gene lost 2 bases, with 6 bases spanning the gap. The germline V gene has CDR1 MNHEY and CDR2 SVGAGI. These data are taken from a study of blood T cell repertoires in COVID-19. Study as a whole: Acute and convalescent COVID-19 specimens originated in the United States, Italy and Spain. Sources were T cells, B-cell-depleted T cells, or PBMCs; the material itself was cDNA or gDNA.

This TCR was recovered from a woman aged 45 to 65 with active COVID-19. The genes are TRBV6-5 and TRBJ2-7; D remains unclear. Sequenced input: peripheral blood. The CDR3 sequence: CATETYEQYF. As DNA, the CDR3 is TGTGCCACGGAGACCTACGAGCAGTACTTC.